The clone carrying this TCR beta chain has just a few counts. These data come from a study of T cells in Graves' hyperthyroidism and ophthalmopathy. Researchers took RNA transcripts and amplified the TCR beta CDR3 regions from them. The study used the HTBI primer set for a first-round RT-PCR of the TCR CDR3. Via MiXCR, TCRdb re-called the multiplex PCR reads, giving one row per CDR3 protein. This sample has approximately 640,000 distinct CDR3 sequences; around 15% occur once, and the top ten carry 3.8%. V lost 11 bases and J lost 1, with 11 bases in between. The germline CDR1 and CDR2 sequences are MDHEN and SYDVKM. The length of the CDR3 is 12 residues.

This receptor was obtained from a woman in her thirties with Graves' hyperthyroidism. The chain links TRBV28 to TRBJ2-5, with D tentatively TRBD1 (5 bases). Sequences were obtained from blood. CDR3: CAVSGIQETQYF. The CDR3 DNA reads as TGTGCCGTATCAGGGATCCAAGAGACCCAGTACTTC.